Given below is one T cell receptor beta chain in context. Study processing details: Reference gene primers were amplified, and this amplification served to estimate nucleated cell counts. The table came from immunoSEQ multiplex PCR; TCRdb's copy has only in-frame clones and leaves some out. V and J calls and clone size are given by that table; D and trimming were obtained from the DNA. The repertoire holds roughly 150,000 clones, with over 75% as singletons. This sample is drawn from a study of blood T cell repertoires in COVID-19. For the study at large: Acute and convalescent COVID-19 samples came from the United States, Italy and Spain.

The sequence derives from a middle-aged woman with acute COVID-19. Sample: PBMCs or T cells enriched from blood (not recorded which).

The CDR3 loop is CASSDRTSNTGELFF. The CDR3 DNA reads TGTGCCAGCAGTGACCGGACTAGTAACACCGGGGAGCTGTTTTTT. The chain is built from TRBV2 and TRBJ2-2, with 7 bases matching TRBD2. After removal of 3 bases from V and 2 bases from J, the junction contained 3 bases not matched to a gene. This CDR3 is 15 amino acids long. CDR1 and CDR2 (germline): SNHLY, FYNNEI.